The T cell receptor beta chain described here comes from a study of shared clonotypes between healthy human individuals. The study's findings and limits: Clonotypes which were not shared had lower generation probabilities than clonotypes that all four donors shared.

Clones were sequenced by immunoSEQ multiplex PCR, and TCRdb holds only the in-frame ones, with some missing. The sample contains some 980,000 clones, less than 85% of which appear only once. For this clone: Its specificity is unknown.

Source material: memory CD4+ T cells sorted from blood. Subset specified: CD45RA-negative fraction. The sequence was collected from a young man in good health.

The CDR3 is CAVQPGTSGSNEQFF. The CDR3 DNA is TGTGCCGTGCAACCCGGGACTAGCGGCTCCAATGAGCAGTTCTTC. The rearrangement links TRBV6-1 to TRBJ2-1; 11 bases agree with TRBD2. Germline V gives CDR1 MNHNS, CDR2 SASEGT. The CDR3 contains 15 residues. V dropped 11 bases and J dropped 6; count of bases not matched to a gene: 12.